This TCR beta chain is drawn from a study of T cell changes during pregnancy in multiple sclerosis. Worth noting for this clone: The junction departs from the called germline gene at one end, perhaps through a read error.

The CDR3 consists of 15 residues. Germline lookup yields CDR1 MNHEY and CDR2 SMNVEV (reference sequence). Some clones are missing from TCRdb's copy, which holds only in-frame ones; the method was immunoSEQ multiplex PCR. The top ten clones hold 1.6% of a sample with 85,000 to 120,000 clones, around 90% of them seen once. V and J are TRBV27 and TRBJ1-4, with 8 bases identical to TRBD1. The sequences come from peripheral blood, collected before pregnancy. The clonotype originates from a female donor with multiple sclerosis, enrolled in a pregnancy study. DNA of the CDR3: TGTGCCAGCAGTCGTCCCGGGACAGGCCACGGGGGAATTTTTTGG. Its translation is CASSRPGTGHGGIFW.